Here is one T cell receptor (beta chain) with its context. Its antigen is currently unknown. The sample comes from a study of blood T cells in healthy people across ages. Each donor gave 9 to 10 milliliters of peripheral blood. Primers used in a second PCR of about 6 to 12 cycles were a sample-barcoded 5' primer and a J-beta primer mix. TCRdb processed the 5' RACE reads anew with MiXCR; each CDR3 protein has one entry. The sample consists of 700,000 to 850,000 distinct CDR3 sequences, approximately 35% of them appearing once. Regarding the study as a whole: The CMV status of each donor remained undetermined, and this could have confounded shifts in expanded clonotypes.

Sample: blood. This receptor was obtained from a man between 18 and 35 years old in good health.

The CDR3 coding sequence is TGTGCCAGCAGCCCTGTAAGGGGGGAGCTGTTTTTT. Amino acids: CASSPVRGELFF. This sequence joins TRBV13 and TRBJ2-2; D not resolved. Germline values: CDR1 PRHDT, CDR2 FYEKMQ (reference sequence). CDR3 length: 12 residues. Between the trimmed V and J ends, which lost 5 bases and 8 bases, there was a span of 9 bases.